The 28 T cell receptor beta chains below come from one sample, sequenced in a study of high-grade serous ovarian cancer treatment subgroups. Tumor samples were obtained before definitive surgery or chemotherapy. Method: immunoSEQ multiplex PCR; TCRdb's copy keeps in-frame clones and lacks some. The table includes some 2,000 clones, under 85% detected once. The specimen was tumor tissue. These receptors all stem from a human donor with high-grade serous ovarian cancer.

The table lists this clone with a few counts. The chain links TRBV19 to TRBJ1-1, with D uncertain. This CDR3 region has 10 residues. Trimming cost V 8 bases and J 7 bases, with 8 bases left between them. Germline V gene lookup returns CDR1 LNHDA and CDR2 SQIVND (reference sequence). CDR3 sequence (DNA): TGTGCCAGTGGGAAAGGTGAAGCTTTCTTT. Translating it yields CASGKGEAFF.

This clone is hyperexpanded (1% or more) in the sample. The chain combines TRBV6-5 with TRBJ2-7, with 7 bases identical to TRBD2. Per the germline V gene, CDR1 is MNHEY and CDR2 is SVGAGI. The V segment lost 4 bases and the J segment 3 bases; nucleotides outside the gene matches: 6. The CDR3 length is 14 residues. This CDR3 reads CASSSGGSVYEQYF. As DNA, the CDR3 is TGTGCCAGCAGTTCGGGCGGGAGCGTCTACGAGCAGTACTTC.

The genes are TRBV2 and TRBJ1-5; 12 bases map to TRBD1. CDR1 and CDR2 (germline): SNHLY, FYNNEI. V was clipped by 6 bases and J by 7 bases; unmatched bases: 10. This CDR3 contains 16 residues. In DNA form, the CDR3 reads TGTGCCAGCAGCCTACGCGGGACAGGGGGCCGACAGCCCCAGCATTTT. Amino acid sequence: CASSLRGTGGRQPQHF.

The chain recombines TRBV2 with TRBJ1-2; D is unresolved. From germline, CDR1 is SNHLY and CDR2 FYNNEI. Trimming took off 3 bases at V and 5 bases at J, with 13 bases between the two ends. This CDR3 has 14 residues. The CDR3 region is CASSEFVASYGYTF. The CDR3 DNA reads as TGTGCCAGCAGTGAGTTTGTCGCCTCGTATGGCTACACCTTC.

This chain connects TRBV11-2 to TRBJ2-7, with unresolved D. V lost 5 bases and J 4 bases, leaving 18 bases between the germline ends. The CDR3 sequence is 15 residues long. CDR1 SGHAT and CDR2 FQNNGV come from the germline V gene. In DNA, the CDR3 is TGTGCCAGCAGCCAAAGGGCTTTCGAAGGGTACGAGCAGTACTTC. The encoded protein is CASSQRAFEGYEQYF.

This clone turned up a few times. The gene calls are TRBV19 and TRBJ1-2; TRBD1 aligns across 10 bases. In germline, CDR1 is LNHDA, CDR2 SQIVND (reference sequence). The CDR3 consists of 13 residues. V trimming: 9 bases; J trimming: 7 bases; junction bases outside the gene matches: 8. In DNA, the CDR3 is TGTGCCAGCGCCGGGACAGGGGTATTTGGCTACACCTTC. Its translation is CASAGTGVFGYTF. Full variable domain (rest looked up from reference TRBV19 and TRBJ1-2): DGGITQSPKYLFRKEGQNVTLSCEQNLNHDAMYWYRQDPGQGLRLIYYSQIVNDFQKGDIAEGYSVSREKKESFPLTVTSAQKNPTAFYLCASAGTGVFGYTFGSGTRLTVV.

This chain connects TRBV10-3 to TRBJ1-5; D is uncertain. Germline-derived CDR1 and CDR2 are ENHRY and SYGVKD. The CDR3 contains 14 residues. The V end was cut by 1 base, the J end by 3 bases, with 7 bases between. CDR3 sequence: CAISELRTNQPQHF. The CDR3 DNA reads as TGTGCCATCAGTGAGTTACGGACCAATCAGCCCCAGCATTTT.

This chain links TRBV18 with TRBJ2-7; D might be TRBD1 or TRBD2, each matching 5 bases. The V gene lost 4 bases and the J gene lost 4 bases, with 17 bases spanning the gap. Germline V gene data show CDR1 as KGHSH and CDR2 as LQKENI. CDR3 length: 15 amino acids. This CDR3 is CASSRLSGTQYEQYF. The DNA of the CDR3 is TGTGCCAGCTCACGGCTATCTGGGACGCAGTACGAGCAGTACTTC.

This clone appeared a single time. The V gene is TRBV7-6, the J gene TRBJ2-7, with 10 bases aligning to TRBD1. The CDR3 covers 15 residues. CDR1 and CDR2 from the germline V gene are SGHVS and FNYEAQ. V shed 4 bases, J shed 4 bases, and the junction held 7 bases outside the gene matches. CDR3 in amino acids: CASSSGWTGGYEQYF. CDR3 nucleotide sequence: TGTGCCAGCAGCTCAGGCTGGACAGGGGGGTACGAGCAGTACTTC. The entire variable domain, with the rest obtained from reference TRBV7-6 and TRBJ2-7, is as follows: GAGVSQSPRYKVTKRGQDVALRCDPISGHVSLYWYRQALGQGPEFLTYFNYEAQQDKSGLPNDRFSAERPEGSISTLTIQRTEQRDSAMYRCASSSGWTGGYEQYFGPGTRLTVT.

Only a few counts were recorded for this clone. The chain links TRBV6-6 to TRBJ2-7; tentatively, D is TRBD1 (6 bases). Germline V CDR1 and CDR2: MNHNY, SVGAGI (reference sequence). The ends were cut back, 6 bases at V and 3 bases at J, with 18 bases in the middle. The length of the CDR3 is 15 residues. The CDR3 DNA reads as TGTGCCAGCAGATTCGAAACCGGGACATTCTACGAGCAGTACTTC. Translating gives CASRFETGTFYEQYF.

This CDR3 is CASSPTWLDQPQHF. The CDR3 DNA follows: TGTGCCAGCAGTCCAACGTGGCTCGATCAGCCCCAGCATTTT. The chain joins TRBV6-5 to TRBJ1-5; no clear D gene. Germline V gene data show CDR1 as MNHEY and CDR2 as SVGAGI. The V end lost 5 bases, the J end lost 5 bases, and 13 bases lay between the germline ends. The CDR3 is 14 residues long.

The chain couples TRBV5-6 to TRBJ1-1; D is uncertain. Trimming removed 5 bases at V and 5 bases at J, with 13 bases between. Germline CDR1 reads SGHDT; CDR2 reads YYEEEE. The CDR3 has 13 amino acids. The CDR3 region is CASSLAGFTEAFF. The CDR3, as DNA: TGTGCCAGCAGTCTGGCCGGGTTTACTGAAGCTTTCTTT.

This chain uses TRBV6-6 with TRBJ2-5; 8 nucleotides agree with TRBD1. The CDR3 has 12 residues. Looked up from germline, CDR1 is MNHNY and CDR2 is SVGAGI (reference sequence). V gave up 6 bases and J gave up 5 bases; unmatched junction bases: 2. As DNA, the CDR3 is TGTGCCAGCAGGACAGGGGTGGAGACCCAGTACTTC. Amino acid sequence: CASRTGVETQYF.

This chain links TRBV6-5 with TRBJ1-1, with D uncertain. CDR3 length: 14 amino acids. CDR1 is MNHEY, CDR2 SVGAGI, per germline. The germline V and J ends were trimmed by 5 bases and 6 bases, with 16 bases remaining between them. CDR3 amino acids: CASSRTPHQSEAFF. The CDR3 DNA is TGTGCCAGCAGTCGGACCCCACATCAATCTGAAGCTTTCTTT.

CDR3 nucleotide sequence: TGTGCCAGCACCAACGGGTTGAGCTCTGGAAACACCATATATTTT. Translation: CASTNGLSSGNTIYF. V and J are TRBV6-5 and TRBJ1-3; unclear D gene. Trimming cost V 7 bases and J 0 bases, with 13 bases left between them. The CDR3 covers 15 residues. Germline CDR1 MNHEY, CDR2 SVGAGI.

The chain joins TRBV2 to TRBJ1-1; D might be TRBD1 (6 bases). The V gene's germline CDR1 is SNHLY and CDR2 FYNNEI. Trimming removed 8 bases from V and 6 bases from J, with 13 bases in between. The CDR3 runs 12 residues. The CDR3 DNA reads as TGTGCCAGCTCGTTGGGGGCGGCTGAAGCTTTCTTT. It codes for CASSLGAAEAFF. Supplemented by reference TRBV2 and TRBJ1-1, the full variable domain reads EPEVTQTPSHQVTQMGQEVILRCVPISNHLYFYWYRQILGQKVEFLVSFYNNEISEKSEIFDDQFSVERPDGSNFTLKIRSTKLEDSAMYFCASSLGAAEAFFGQGTRLTVV.

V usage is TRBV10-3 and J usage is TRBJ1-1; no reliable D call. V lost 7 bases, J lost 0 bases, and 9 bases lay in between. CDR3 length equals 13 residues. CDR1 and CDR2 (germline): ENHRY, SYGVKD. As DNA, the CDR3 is TGTGCCATCACCGACGGTCTGAACACTGAAGCTTTCTTT. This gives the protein CAITDGLNTEAFF.

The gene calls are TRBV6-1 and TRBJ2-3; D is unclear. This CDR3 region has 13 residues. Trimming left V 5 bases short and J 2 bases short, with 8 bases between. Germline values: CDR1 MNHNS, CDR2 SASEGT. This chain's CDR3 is CASSPTPTDTQYF. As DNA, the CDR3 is TGTGCCAGCAGTCCGACCCCCACAGATACGCAGTATTTT.

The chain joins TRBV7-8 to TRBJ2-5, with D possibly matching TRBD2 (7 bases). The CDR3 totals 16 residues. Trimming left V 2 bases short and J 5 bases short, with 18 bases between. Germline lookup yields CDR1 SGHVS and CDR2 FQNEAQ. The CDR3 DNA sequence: TGTGCCAGCAGCTTATCGTCGGGGGGCGCGGGGGAGACCCAGTACTTC. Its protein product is CASSLSSGGAGETQYF.

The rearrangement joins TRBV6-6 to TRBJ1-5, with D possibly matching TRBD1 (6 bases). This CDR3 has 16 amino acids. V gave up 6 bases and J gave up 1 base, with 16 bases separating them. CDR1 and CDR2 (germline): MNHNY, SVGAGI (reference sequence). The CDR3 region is CASSPEGTGSNQPQHF. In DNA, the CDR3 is TGTGCCAGCAGCCCGGAGGGCACAGGGAGCAATCAGCCCCAGCATTTT.

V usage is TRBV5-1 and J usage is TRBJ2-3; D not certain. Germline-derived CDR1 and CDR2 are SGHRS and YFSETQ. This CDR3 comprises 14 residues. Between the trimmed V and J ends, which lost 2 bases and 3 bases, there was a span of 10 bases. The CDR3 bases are TGCGCCAGCAGCTTACCCTTCGGAACAGATACGCAGTATTTT. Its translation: CASSLPFGTDTQYF.

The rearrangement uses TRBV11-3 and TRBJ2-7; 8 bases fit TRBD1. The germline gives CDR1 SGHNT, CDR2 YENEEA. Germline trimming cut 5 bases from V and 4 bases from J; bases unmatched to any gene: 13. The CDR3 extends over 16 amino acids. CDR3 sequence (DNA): TGTGCCAGCAGCCAGACGTGGGACAGGAGTCCTTACGAGCAGTACTTC. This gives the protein CASSQTWDRSPYEQYF.

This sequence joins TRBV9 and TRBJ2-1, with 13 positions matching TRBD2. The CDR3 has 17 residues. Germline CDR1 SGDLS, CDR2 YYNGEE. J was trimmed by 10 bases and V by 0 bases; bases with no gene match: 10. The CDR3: CASSVGTSGRVRLEQFF. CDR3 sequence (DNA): TGTGCCAGCAGCGTAGGTACTAGCGGGAGGGTGCGGCTCGAGCAGTTCTTC.

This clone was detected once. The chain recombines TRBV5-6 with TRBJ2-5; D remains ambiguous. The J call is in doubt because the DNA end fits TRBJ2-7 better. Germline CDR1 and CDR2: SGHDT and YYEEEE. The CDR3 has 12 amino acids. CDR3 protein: CASSGRIYEQYF. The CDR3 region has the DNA TGTGCCAGCAGTGGACGGATTTACGAGCAGTACTTC.

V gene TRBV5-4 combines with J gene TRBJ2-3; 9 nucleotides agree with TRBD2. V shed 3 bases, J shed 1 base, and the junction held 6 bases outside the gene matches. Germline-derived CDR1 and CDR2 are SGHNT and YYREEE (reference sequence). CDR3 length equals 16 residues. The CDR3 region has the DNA TGTGCCAGCAGCTCTGTAGCGGGAGCCGGCACAGATACGCAGTATTTT. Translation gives CASSSVAGAGTDTQYF.

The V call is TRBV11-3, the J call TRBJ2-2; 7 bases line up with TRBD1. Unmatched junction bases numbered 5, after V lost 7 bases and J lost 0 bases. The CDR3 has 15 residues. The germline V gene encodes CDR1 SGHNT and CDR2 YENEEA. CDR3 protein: CASTGGSTNTGELFF. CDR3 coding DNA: TGTGCCAGCACAGGGGGATCTACGAACACCGGGGAGCTGTTTTTT.

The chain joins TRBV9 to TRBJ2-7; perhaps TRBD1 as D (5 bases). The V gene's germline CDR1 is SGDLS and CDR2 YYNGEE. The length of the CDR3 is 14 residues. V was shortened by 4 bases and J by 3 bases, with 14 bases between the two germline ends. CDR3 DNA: TGTGCCAGCAGCCCACAGGTTAGGATCTACGAGCAGTACTTC. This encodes CASSPQVRIYEQYF.

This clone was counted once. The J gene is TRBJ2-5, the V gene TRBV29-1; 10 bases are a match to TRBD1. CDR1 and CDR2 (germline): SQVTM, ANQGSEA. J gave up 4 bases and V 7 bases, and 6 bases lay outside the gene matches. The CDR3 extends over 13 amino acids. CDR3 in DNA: TGCAGCGCCCGACAGGGGGCCGGAGAGACCCAGTACTTC. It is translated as CSARQGAGETQYF. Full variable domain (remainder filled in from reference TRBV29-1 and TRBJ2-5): SAVISQKPSRDICQRGTSLTIQCQVDSQVTMMFWYRQQPGQSLTLIATANQGSEATYESGFVIDKFPISRPNLTFSTLTVSNMSPEDSSIYLCSARQGAGETQYFGPGTRLLVL.